These 16 T cell receptor beta chains share one sample of origin, sequenced in a study of blood T cell repertoires in COVID-19 (dated by TCRdb to the early 2020s). Library preparation used the immunoSEQ multiplex PCR assay. The clones in this table, taken by TCRdb from immuneACCESS, are in-frame only. Not every clone is retained; where verified, under half of the shortfall comes from an unresolved V gene, and the cause of the rest is unknown. This sample has more than 110,000 clones in its table, and under 80% of those were observed once. Over 10% of the sample is held by the ten biggest clonotypes. The sample comprised peripheral blood. Receptor source: a man older than 75 with acute or convalescent COVID-19.

This clone was recorded only once. CDR3 sequence reads: CASSRTPNQPQHF. CDR3 bases: TGTGCCAGCAGCCGGACACCCAATCAGCCCCAGCATTTT. V is TRBV7-2 and J is TRBJ1-5; possible D gene TRBD1, 5 bases. Germline V lookup: CDR1 SGHTA, CDR2 FQGNSA. The ends were cut back, 5 bases at V and 3 bases at J, with 8 bases in the middle. This CDR3 is built from 13 residues.

The chain uses TRBV11-2 and TRBJ2-1; 10 bases are a match to TRBD1. The CDR3 totals 15 residues. From germline, CDR1 is SGHAT and CDR2 FQNNGV. With V trimmed by 1 base and J by 3 bases, 0 bases remained unmatched. The DNA of the CDR3 is TGTGCCAGCAGCTTAGGGACAGGGGGCTACAATGAGCAGTTCTTC. Residues: CASSLGTGGYNEQFF.

The chain couples TRBV28 to TRBJ2-1; perhaps TRBD1 as D (6 bases). This CDR3 comprises 12 residues. V was cut by 1 base and J by 10 bases, with 8 bases left in between. CDR1 and CDR2 from the germline V gene are MDHEN and SYDVKM. In DNA, the CDR3 is TGTGCCAGCAGTTTATACAGGGCCGAGCAGTTCTTC. Protein sequence: CASSLYRAEQFF.

This chain connects TRBV7-3 to TRBJ2-5, with 7 bases identical to TRBD1. Germline-derived CDR1 and CDR2 are SGHTA and FQGTGA. The CDR3 runs to 15 residues. The V and J ends lost 4 bases and 4 bases, in that order; junction bases with no gene match: 9. The CDR3: CASSSVPTGAETQYF. DNA of the CDR3: TGTGCCAGCAGCTCAGTCCCCACAGGGGCAGAGACCCAGTACTTC.

The V call is TRBV7-9, the J call TRBJ1-2; 8 bases are a match to TRBD1. The V segment lost 10 bases and the J segment 2 bases; nucleotides outside the gene matches: 21. The germline V gene encodes CDR1 SEHNR and CDR2 FQNEAQ (reference sequence). This CDR3 region has 18 residues. This CDR3 is CAMPGDGTGLRPNYGYTF. The CDR3 coding sequence is TGTGCCATGCCCGGTGACGGGACAGGATTAAGACCAAACTATGGCTACACCTTC.

The gene calls are TRBV7-2 and TRBJ1-5; 7 bases align to TRBD1. CDR1 and CDR2 (germline): SGHTA, FQGNSA. There are 13 residues in the CDR3. J was trimmed by 8 bases and V by 4 bases; bases with no gene match: 5. The CDR3 region is CASSWDSGEPQHF. The CDR3 nucleotides read TGTGCCAGCAGCTGGGACAGTGGTGAGCCCCAGCATTTT.

The V gene is TRBV5-1, the J gene TRBJ2-5; tentative D call: TRBD2 (7 bases). Looked up from germline, CDR1 is SGHRS and CDR2 is YFSETQ. The CDR3 covers 16 residues. With 4 bases removed from V and 2 bases from J, the gap between germline ends came to 18 bases. Here the CDR3 DNA reads TGCGCCAGCAGCGAGGCTCATCGGGGGGCTCAAGAGACCCAGTACTTC. This gives the protein CASSEAHRGAQETQYF.

This chain joins TRBV5-4 and TRBJ1-2; TRBD1 is a possible D gene (6 bases). CDR3 length equals 14 residues. Between the trimmed V and J ends, which lost 4 bases and 2 bases, there was a span of 12 bases. The germline CDR1 and CDR2 sequences are SGHNT and YYREEE (reference sequence). The CDR3 reads CASSAETGNYGYTF. CDR3 nucleotide sequence: TGTGCCAGCAGCGCGGAGACAGGCAACTATGGCTACACCTTC.

This chain uses TRBV28 with TRBJ2-1; 10 nucleotides align to TRBD2. This CDR3 is 15 amino acids long. Trimming at V came to 6 bases and at J to 3 bases, leaving 5 bases not matched to a gene. Per the germline V gene, CDR1 is MDHEN and CDR2 is SYDVKM. This chain's CDR3 is CASSHTSGDYNEQFF. The CDR3 coding sequence is TGTGCCAGCAGCCATACTAGCGGGGACTACAATGAGCAGTTCTTC.

This rearrangement joins TRBV27 to TRBJ1-1, with 7 positions matching TRBD1. The V segment lost 2 bases and the J segment 8 bases; nucleotides outside the gene matches: 11. From germline, CDR1 is MNHEY and CDR2 SMNVEV (reference sequence). CDR3 length: 15 residues. CDR3 region: CASSLVPGQLSEAFF. In nucleotides, the CDR3 is TGTGCCAGCAGTTTAGTTCCGGGACAGTTATCGGAAGCTTTCTTT.

This chain uses TRBV19 with TRBJ1-6, with D uncertain. V lost 4 bases and J 7 bases, leaving 8 bases between the germline ends. The CDR3 is 13 amino acids. The germline V gene encodes CDR1 LNHDA and CDR2 SQIVND (reference sequence). The DNA for the CDR3 is TGTGCCAGTAGTACCAACACGAATTCACCCCTCCACTTT. Its translation: CASSTNTNSPLHF.

This clone was seen a single time. The V gene is TRBV5-4, the J gene TRBJ2-2; 9 positions match TRBD1. The CDR3 totals 16 residues. V shed 4 bases and J 4 bases; nucleotides not matched to a gene: 8. Germline-derived CDR1 and CDR2 are SGHNT and YYREEE (reference sequence). CDR3 amino acids: CASSLGTGKATGELFF. The CDR3 DNA is TGTGCCAGCAGCCTGGGGACAGGGAAGGCCACCGGGGAGCTGTTTTTT.

The sample holds a few counts of this clone. The J gene is TRBJ1-6, the V gene TRBV3-1 (or the pseudogene TRBV3-2), with D uncertain. V lost 4 bases to trimming and J lost 8 bases, with 6 bases between them. This CDR3 contains 12 residues. Germline V CDR1 and CDR2: LGHDT, YNNKEL (reference sequence). In DNA form, the CDR3 reads TGTGCCAGCAGCCTTTCTGATTCACCCCTCCACTTT. Residues: CASSLSDSPLHF.

This clone appeared a few times. V and J are TRBV4-1 and TRBJ2-3, with D uncertain. With 6 bases removed from V and 4 bases from J, the gap between germline ends came to 8 bases. The CDR3 length is 12 residues. From germline, CDR1 is MGHRA and CDR2 YSYEKL. The CDR3 DNA follows: TGCGCCAGCAGAAACCTAGCAGATACGCAGTATTTT. Encoded protein: CASRNLADTQYF.

The V and J genes are TRBV7-9 and TRBJ1-2; D is uncertain. Germline V gene sequence: CDR1 SEHNR, CDR2 FQNEAQ (reference sequence). Between the trimmed V and J ends, which lost 6 bases and 6 bases, there was a span of 14 bases. This CDR3 has 13 amino acids. Here the CDR3 reads CASSTGSGDGYTF. As DNA, the CDR3 is TGTGCCAGCAGTACCGGGTCCGGGGATGGCTACACCTTC.

The chain has TRBV7-2 and TRBJ2-7; 8 bases fit TRBD2. Trimming cost V 1 base and J 6 bases; bases outside gene matches: 8. Germline V CDR1 and CDR2: SGHTA, FQGNSA. CDR3 size: 15 residues. Here the CDR3 DNA reads TGTGCCAGCAGCTTAGGCGCCGGACTAGCTCCCGAGCAGTACTTC. This translates into CASSLGAGLAPEQYF.